One T cell receptor (beta chain) is described in this entry. Its antigen is not known. The patients all showed relapse after autologous stem cell transplantation, while their brentuximab vedotin exposure varied. Best responses were complete response, partial response or progressive disease. The sample belongs to a study of PD-1 blockade in classical Hodgkin lymphoma. With V trimmed by 2 bases and J by 6 bases, 4 bases remained unmatched. This CDR3 comprises 14 residues. Germline values: CDR1 SGHRS, CDR2 YFSETQ. TCRdb's table, derived via immunoSEQ multiplex PCR, lists solely in-frame clones and lacks some. The table shows about 110,000 clones, with roughly 87% occurring only once. General study results and limits: Only CD4+ TCR diversity, not CD8+, had risen significantly by C4D1. Complete responders' diversity at baseline resembled that of newly diagnosed patients.

This TCR was recovered from a human donor with classical Hodgkin lymphoma. V gene TRBV5-1 combines with J gene TRBJ2-2, with 7 nucleotides matching TRBD1. Specimen: peripheral blood mononuclear cells (PBMCs), collected before the second cycle of nivolumab. In nucleotides, the CDR3 is TGCGCCAGCAGCTTCACAGGGGACGCCGGGGAGCTGTTTTTT. Translation gives CASSFTGDAGELFF.